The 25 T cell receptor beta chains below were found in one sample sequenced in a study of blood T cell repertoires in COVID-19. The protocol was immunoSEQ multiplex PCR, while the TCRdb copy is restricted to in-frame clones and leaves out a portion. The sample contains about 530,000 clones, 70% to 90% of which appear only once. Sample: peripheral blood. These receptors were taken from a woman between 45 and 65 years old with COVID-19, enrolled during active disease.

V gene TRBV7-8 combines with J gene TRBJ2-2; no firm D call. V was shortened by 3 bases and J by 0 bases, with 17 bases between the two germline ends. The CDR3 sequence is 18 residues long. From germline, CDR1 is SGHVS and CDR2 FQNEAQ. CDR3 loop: CASSLTTVWAANTGELFF. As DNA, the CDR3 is TGTGCCAGCAGCTTGACCACCGTCTGGGCAGCGAACACCGGGGAGCTGTTTTTT.

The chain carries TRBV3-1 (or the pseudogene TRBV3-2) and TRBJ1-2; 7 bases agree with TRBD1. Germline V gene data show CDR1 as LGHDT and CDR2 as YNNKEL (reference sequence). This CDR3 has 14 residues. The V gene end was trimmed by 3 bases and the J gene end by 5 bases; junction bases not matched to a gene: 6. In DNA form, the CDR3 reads TGTGCCAGCAGCCAGGCAGGGGGTCAATATGGCTACACCTTC. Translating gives CASSQAGGQYGYTF.

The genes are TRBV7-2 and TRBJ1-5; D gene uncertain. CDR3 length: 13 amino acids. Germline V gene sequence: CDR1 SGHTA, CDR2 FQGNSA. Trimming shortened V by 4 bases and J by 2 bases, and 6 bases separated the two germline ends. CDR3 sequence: CASSSTGNQPQHF. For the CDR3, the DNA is TGTGCCAGCAGCTCAACGGGCAATCAGCCCCAGCATTTT.

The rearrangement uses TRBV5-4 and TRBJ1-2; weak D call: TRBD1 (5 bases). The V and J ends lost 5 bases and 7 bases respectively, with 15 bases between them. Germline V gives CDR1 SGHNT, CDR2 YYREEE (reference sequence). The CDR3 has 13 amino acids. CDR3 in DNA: TGTGCCAGCAGTCTTACAGTAAGGGGTGGCTACACCTTC. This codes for CASSLTVRGGYTF.

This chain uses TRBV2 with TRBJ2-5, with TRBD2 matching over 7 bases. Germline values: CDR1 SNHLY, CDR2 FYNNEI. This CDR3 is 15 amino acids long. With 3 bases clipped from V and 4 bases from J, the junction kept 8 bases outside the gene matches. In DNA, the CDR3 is TGTGCCAGCAGTGAGGCTCTGGGGGGGGGAGAGACCCAGTACTTC. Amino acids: CASSEALGGGETQYF.

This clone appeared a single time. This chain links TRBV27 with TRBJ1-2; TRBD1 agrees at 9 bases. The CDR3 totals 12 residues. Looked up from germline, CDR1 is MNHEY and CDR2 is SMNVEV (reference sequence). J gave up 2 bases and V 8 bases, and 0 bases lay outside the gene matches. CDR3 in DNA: TGTGCCAGCGGGACAGGGAACTATGGCTACACCTTC. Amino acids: CASGTGNYGYTF.

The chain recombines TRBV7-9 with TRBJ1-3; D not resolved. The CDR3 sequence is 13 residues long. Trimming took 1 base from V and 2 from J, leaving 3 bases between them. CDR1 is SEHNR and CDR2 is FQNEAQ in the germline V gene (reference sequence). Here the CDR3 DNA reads TGTGCCAGCAGCTTAGGCGCTGGAAACACCATATATTTT. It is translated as CASSLGAGNTIYF.

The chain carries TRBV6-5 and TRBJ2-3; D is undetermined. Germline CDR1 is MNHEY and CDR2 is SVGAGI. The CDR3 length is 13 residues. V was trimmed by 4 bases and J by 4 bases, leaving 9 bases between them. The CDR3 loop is CASSSTLADTQYF. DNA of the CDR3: TGTGCCAGCAGTTCAACTCTGGCAGATACGCAGTATTTT.

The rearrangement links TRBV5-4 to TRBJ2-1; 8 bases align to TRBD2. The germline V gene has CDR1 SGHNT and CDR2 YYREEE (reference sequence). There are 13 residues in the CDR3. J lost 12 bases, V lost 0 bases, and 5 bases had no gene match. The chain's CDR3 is CASSLVGAGGQFF. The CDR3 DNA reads TGTGCCAGCAGCTTGGTAGGCGCGGGGGGGCAGTTCTTC. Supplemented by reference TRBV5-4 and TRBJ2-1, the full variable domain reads ETGVTQSPTHLIKTRGQQVTLRCSSQSGHNTVSWYQQALGQGPQFIFQYYREEENGRGNFPPRFSGLQFPNYSSELNVNALELDDSALYLCASSLVGAGGQFFGPGTRLTVL.

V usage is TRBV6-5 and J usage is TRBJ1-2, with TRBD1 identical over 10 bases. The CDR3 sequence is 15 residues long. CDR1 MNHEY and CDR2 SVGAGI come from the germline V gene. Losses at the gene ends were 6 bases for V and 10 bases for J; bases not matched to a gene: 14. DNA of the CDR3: TGTGCCAGCAGACTTCTTAAGGACAGGGGGTTTGACTACACCTTC. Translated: CASRLLKDRGFDYTF.

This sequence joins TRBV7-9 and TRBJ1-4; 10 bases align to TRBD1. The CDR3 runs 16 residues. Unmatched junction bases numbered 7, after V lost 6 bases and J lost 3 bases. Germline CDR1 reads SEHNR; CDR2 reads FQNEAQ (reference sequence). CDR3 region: CASRRTGGTANEKLFF. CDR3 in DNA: TGTGCCAGCAGACGGACAGGGGGGACAGCTAATGAAAAACTGTTTTTT.

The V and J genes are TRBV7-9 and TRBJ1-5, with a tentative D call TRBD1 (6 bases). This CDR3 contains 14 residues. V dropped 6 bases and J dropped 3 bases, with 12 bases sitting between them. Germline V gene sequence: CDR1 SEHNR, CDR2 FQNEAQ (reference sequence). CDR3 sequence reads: CASRTTGPNQPQHF. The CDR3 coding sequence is TGTGCCAGCAGGACCACAGGGCCCAATCAGCCCCAGCATTTT.

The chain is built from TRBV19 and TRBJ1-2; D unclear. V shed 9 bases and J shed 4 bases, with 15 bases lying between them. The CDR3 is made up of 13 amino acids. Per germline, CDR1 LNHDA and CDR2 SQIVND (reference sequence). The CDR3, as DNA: TGTGCCAGCCACCGAGGATTTGCCTATGGCTACACCTTC. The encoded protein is CASHRGFAYGYTF.

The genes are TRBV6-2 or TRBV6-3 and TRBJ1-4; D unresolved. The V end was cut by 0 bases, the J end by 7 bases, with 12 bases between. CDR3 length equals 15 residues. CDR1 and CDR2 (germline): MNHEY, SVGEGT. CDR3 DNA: TGTGCCAGCAGTTACTCGGGCTTCGGAGGTGAAAAACTGTTTTTT. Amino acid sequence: CASSYSGFGGEKLFF.

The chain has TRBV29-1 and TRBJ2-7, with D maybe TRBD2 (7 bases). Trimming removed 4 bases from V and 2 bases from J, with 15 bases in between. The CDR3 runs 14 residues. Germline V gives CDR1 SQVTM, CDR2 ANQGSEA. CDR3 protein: CSVGRGAPPYEQYF. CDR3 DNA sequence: TGCAGCGTTGGTCGGGGGGCCCCCCCCTACGAGCAGTACTTC.

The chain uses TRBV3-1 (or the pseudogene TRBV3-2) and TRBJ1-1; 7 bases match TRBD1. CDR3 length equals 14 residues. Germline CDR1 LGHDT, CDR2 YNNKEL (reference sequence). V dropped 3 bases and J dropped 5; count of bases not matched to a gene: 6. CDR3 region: CASSHEQGRTEAFF. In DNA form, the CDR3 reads TGTGCCAGCAGCCACGAACAGGGGCGAACTGAAGCTTTCTTT.

CDR3 region: CASSLAGGPSYEQYF. The CDR3 DNA reads as TGCGCCAGCAGCCTAGCGGGGGGCCCCTCCTACGAGCAGTACTTC. This sequence joins TRBV5-1 and TRBJ2-7; 11 nucleotides agree with TRBD2. The CDR3 runs 15 residues. The J segment lost 0 bases and the V segment lost 4 bases, leaving 3 bases of the junction unmatched. Looked up from germline, CDR1 is SGHRS and CDR2 is YFSETQ.

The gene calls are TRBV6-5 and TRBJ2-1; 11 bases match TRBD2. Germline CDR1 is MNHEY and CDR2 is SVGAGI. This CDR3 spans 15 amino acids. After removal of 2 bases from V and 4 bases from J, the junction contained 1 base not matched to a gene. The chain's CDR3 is CASSYGTSGYNEQFF. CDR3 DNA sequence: TGTGCCAGCAGTTACGGGACTAGCGGATACAATGAGCAGTTCTTC.

The CDR3 loop is CASGFGDRSSYEQYF. The CDR3, as DNA: TGTGCTAGTGGTTTCGGGGACAGGTCCTCCTACGAGCAGTACTTC. The genes are TRBV12-5 and TRBJ2-7; TRBD1 matches 8 bases. After removal of 3 bases from V and 0 bases from J, the junction contained 4 bases not matched to a gene. The CDR3 has 15 residues. Germline loops: CDR1 LGHNT, CDR2 FRNRAP. The full variable domain, with the rest looked up from reference TRBV12-5 and TRBJ2-7, is DARVTQTPRHKVTEMGQEVTMRCQPILGHNTVFWYRQTMMQGLELLAYFRNRAPLDDSGMPKDRFSAEMPDATLATLKIQPSEPRDSAVYFCASGFGDRSSYEQYFGPGTRLTVT.

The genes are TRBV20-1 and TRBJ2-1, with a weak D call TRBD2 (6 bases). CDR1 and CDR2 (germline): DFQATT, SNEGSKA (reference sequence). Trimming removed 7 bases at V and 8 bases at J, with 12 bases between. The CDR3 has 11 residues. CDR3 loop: CSVGRRDEQFF. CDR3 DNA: TGCAGTGTCGGCCGGAGGGATGAGCAGTTCTTC.

CDR3 nucleotide sequence: TGTGCCAGTAGTATCGAGCGGACCTACGAGCAGTACTTC. This translates into CASSIERTYEQYF. The chain combines TRBV19 with TRBJ2-7; the D gene is possibly TRBD2 (5 bases). The V end was cut by 3 bases, the J end by 2 bases, with 8 bases between. CDR3 length: 13 residues. From germline, CDR1 is LNHDA and CDR2 SQIVND (reference sequence).

CDR3 in amino acids: CATGGPKGAATEQFF. The CDR3 coding sequence is TGTGCCACCGGGGGACCCAAGGGAGCCGCTACTGAGCAGTTCTTC. The chain links TRBV6-4 to TRBJ2-1; D may be TRBD2 (6 bases). This CDR3 has 15 residues. The germline V and J ends were trimmed by 10 bases and 9 bases, with 25 bases remaining between them. Germline assignment: CDR1 MRHNA and CDR2 SNTAGT.

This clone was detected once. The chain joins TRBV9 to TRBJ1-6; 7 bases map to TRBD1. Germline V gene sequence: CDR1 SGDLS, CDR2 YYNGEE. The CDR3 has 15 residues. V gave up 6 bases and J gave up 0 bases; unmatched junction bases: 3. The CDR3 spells CASTRDSSYNSPLHF. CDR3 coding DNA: TGTGCCAGCACCAGGGACAGCTCCTATAATTCACCCCTCCACTTT.

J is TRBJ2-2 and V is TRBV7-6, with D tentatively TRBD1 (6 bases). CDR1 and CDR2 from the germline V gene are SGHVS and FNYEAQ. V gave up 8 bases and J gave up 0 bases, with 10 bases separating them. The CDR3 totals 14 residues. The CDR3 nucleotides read TGTGCCAGCGGGGGCAGATCGAACACCGGGGAGCTGTTTTTT. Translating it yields CASGGRSNTGELFF.

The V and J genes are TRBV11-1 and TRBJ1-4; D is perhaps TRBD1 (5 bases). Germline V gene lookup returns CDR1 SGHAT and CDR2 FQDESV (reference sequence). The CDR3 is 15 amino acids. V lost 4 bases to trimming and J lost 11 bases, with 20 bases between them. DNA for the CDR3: TGTGCCAGCAGCTCCGGCTCCGACAGCAATGGGAAACTGTTTTTT. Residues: CASSSGSDSNGKLFF.